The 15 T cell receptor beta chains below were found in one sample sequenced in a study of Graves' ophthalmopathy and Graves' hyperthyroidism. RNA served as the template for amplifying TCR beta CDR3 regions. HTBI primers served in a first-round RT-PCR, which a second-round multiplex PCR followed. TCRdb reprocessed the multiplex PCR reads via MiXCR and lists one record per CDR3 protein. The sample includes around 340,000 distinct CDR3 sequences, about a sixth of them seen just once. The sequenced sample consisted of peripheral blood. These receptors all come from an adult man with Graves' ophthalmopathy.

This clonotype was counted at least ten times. DNA for the CDR3: TGTGCCAGCAGCCAAGACGTAGGGCGATATCAGCCCCAGCATTTT. Protein product: CASSQDVGRYQPQHF. This chain joins TRBV3-1 and TRBJ1-5; no reliable D call. This CDR3 spans 15 amino acids. The V end was cut by 0 bases, the J end by 5 bases, with 11 bases between. Per the germline V gene, CDR1 is LGHDT and CDR2 is YNNKEL (reference sequence). Together with reference TRBV3-1 and TRBJ1-5, the CDR3 gives the full variable domain: DTAVSQTPKYLVTQMGNDKSIKCEQNLGHDTMYWYKQDSKKFLKIMFSYNNKELIINETVPNRFSPKSPDKAHLNLHINSLELGDSAVYFCASSQDVGRYQPQHFGDGTRLSIL.

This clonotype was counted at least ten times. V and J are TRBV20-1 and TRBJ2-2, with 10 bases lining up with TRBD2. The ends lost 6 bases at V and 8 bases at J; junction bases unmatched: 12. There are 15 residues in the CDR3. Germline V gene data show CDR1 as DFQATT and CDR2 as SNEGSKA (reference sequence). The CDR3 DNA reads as TGCAGTGCCCCGCCCCAGCGGGGGGGCCTTGGGGAGCTGTTTTTT. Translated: CSAPPQRGGLGELFF.

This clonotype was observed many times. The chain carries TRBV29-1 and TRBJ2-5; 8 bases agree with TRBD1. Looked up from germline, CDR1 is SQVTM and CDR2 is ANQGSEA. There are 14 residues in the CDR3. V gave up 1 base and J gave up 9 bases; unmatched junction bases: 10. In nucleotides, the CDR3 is TGCAGCGTTGAAGGCGATAGGACAGGGTTGGCCCAGTACTTC. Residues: CSVEGDRTGLAQYF.

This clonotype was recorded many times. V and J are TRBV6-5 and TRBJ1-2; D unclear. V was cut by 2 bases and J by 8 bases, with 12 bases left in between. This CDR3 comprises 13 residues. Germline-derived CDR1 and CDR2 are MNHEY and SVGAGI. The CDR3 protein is CASSYSMVFGYTF. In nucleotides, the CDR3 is TGTGCCAGCAGTTACAGTATGGTCTTCGGCTACACCTTC.

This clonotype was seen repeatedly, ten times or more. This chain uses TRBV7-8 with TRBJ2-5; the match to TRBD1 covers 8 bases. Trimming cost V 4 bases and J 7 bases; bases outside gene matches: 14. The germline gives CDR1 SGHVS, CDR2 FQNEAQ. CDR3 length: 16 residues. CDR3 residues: CASSSSYTDRGGTQYF. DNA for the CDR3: TGTGCCAGCAGCTCTTCATATACAGACAGGGGAGGGACCCAGTACTTC.

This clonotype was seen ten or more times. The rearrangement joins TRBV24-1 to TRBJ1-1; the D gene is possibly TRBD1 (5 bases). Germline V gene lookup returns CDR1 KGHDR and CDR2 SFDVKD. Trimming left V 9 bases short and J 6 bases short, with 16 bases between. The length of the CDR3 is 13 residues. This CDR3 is CATSGALSAEAFF. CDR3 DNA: TGTGCCACCTCCGGGGCCCTTAGCGCTGAAGCTTTCTTT.

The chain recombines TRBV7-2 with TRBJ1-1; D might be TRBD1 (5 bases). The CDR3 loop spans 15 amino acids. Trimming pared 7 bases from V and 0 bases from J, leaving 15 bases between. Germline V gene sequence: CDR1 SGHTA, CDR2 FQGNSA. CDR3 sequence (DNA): TGTGCCAGCAAGTCCGGGGGTGTTCTGAACACTGAAGCTTTCTTT. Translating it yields CASKSGGVLNTEAFF.

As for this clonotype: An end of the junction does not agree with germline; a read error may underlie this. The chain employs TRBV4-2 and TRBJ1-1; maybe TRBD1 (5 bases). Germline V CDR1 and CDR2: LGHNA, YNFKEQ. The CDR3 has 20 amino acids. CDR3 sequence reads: CASSKEGRTLSSKVNTEAFF. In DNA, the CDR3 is TGTGCCAGCAGCAAAGAGGGCAGGACACTCTCTTCTAAAGTGAACACTGAAGCTTTCTTT.

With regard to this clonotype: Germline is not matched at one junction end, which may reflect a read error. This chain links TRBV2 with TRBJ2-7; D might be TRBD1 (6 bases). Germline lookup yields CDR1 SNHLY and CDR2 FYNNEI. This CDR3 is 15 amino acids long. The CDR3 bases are TGTGCCAGCGGAACGGTAGTGGGGGCCTTGTACGAGCAGTCCTTC. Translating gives CASGTVVGALYEQSF.

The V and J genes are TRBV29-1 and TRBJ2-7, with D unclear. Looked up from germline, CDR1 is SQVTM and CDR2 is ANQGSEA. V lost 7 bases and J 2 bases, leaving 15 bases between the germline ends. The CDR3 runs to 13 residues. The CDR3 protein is CSASFGRPYEQYF. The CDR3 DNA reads TGCAGCGCTTCGTTTGGTCGGCCCTACGAGCAGTACTTC.

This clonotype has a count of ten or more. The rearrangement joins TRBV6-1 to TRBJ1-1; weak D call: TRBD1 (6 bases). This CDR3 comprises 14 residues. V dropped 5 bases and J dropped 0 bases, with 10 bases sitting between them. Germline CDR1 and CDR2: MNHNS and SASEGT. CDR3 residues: CASSKGTLNTEAFF. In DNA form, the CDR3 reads TGTGCCAGCAGTAAGGGGACATTGAACACTGAAGCTTTCTTT.

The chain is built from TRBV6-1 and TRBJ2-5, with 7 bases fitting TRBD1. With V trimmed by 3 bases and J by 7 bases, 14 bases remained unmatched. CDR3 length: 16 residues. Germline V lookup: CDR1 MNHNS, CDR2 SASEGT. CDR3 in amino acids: CASSDWTGAARGTQYF. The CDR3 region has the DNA TGTGCCAGCAGTGATTGGACAGGAGCGGCTAGGGGGACCCAGTACTTC.

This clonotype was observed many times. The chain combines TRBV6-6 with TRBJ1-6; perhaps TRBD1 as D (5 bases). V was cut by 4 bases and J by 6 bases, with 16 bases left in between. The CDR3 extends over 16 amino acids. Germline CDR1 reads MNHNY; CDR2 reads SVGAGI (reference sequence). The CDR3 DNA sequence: TGTGCCAGCAGTTCAGGGACCTTGGCGCTTAATTCACCCCTCCACTTT. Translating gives CASSSGTLALNSPLHF.

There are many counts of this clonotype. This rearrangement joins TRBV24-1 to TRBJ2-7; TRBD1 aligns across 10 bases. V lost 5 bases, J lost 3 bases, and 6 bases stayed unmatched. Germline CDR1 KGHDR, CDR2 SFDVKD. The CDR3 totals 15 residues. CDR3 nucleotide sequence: TGTGCCACCAGTGCTACCGGGACAGGGGTCTACGAGCAGTACTTC. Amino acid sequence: CATSATGTGVYEQYF.

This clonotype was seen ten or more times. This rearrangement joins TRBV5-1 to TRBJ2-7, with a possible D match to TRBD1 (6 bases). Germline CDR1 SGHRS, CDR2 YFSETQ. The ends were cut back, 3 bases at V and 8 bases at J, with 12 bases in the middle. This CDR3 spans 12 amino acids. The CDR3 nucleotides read TGCGCCAGCAGCTGGACGGACAGTCAGCAGTACTTC. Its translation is CASSWTDSQQYF.